This T cell receptor (beta chain) was recorded in a study of blood T cell repertoires in COVID-19. Across the study: There were acute and convalescent COVID-19 samples, and they came from the United States, Italy and Spain. T cells, B-cell-depleted T cells, or PBMCs provided the cDNA or gDNA that served as material.

During active infection, Seattle patients enrolled and were then monitored through disease. From germline, CDR1 is LGHNA and CDR2 YNFKEQ. The CDR3 has 13 residues. V was cut by 0 bases and J by 6 bases, with 9 bases left in between. Authors' data handling: Cell counts per sample came from amplifying reference gene primers. Here immunoSEQ multiplex PCR was the method, and the copy in TCRdb shows in-frame clones only, minus some. Clone size and V and J calls were adopted from that table, with D and trimming inferred from the DNA. The sample has around 250,000 clones, over 70% seen once. This clone was found many times.

Source material: peripheral blood. The rearrangement uses TRBV4-2 and TRBJ2-7; D is unresolved. The clonotype was recovered from a woman in her seventies with COVID-19, enrolled during active disease. CDR3 region: CASSQDPRTEQYF. The CDR3 DNA is TGTGCCAGCAGCCAAGACCCGAGAACCGAGCAGTACTTC.